One and the same sample provided the 20 T cell receptor beta chains below, sequenced in a study of spatial heterogeneity in lung cancer. Time point meaning: sample taken at primary tumor resection. Researchers sequenced whole RNA taken from tumor, nontumor lung or frozen PBMC without sorting. MiXCR was run by TCRdb on the 5' RACE reads, yielding one entry per CDR3 protein. The sample contains 45,000 or so distinct CDR3 sequences, 10% to 15% of which appear only once. The sample consisted of PBMCs, taken at surgery. These receptors were obtained from a female donor with early-stage non-small cell lung cancer.

This clonotype was detected many times. The chain combines TRBV3-1 with TRBJ2-5; TRBD2 aligns across 7 bases. The CDR3 length is 14 residues. J was trimmed by 5 bases and V by 4 bases; bases with no gene match: 7. The germline V gene encodes CDR1 LGHDT and CDR2 YNNKEL (reference sequence). The DNA of the CDR3 is TGTGCCAGCAGCCGGGAGGGTAGCGGGGAGACCCAGTACTTC. Protein product: CASSREGSGETQYF.

This clonotype was picked up a small number of times. V gene TRBV19 combines with J gene TRBJ1-2, with D perhaps matching TRBD1 (6 bases). Between the trimmed V and J ends, which lost 6 bases and 0 bases, there was a span of 17 bases. The CDR3 extends over 16 amino acids. The germline CDR1 and CDR2 sequences are LNHDA and SQIVND (reference sequence). Here the CDR3 DNA reads TGTGCCAGTAGAGACAGGCGGCAGGGAGCTAACTATGGCTACACCTTC. Protein product: CASRDRRQGANYGYTF.

The chain combines TRBV7-2 with TRBJ2-5, with D possibly TRBD1 on 6 matching bases. The V end lost 3 bases, the J end lost 2 bases, and 10 bases lay between the germline ends. Germline V lookup: CDR1 SGHTA, CDR2 FQGNSA. This CDR3 spans 14 amino acids. CDR3 region: CASSFAGQQETQYF. CDR3 DNA: TGTGCCAGCAGCTTCGCCGGACAGCAAGAGACCCAGTACTTC.

In its sample, this clonotype was seen a few times. The rearrangement links TRBV12-3 or TRBV12-4 to TRBJ2-2; 11 positions match TRBD1. J was trimmed by 7 bases and V by 4 bases; bases with no gene match: 5. The CDR3 covers 15 residues. Here the CDR3 DNA reads TGTGCCAGCAGTTCGGGACAGGGGGTCGGCGGGGAGCTGTTTTTT. Protein: CASSSGQGVGGELFF.

This clonotype was seen repeatedly, ten times or more. The chain combines TRBV29-1 with TRBJ2-1, with 8 nucleotides matching TRBD2. The CDR3 sequence is 12 residues long. With V trimmed by 3 bases and J by 12 bases, 7 bases remained unmatched. The germline gives CDR1 SQVTM, CDR2 ANQGSEA. CDR3 region: CSVDETSVGQFF. The CDR3, as DNA: TGCAGCGTTGACGAGACTAGCGTAGGGCAGTTCTTC.

This clonotype was seen many times. The chain has TRBV30 and TRBJ1-2; 8 nucleotides align to TRBD1. CDR3 size: 16 residues. Losses at the gene ends were 7 bases for V and 4 bases for J; bases not matched to a gene: 17. Germline CDR1 and CDR2: GTSNPN and SVGIG (reference sequence). The CDR3, as DNA: TGTGCCTCTAAGGACAGGGAATTCCCTCCGATCTATGGCTACACCTTC. Protein product: CASKDREFPPIYGYTF.

In its sample, this clonotype was seen many times. The chain carries TRBV7-9 and TRBJ2-5; 8 bases are shared with TRBD2. Germline CDR1 is SEHNR and CDR2 is FQNEAQ (reference sequence). V lost 4 bases, J lost 4 bases, and 8 bases stayed unmatched. The CDR3 spans 15 residues. For the CDR3, the DNA is TGTGCCAGCAGCTATTTAGGTAGCGGGGTAGAGACCCAGTACTTC. This encodes CASSYLGSGVETQYF.

At least ten counts were recorded for this clonotype. The rearrangement links TRBV29-1 to TRBJ1-2; no definite D call. The germline gives CDR1 SQVTM, CDR2 ANQGSEA. CDR3 length: 12 amino acids. V lost 7 bases, J lost 0 bases, and 9 bases lay in between. The CDR3 is CSGGRSNYGYTF. CDR3 DNA: TGCAGCGGGGGTCGGTCTAACTATGGCTACACCTTC.

There are a few counts of this clonotype. The gene calls are TRBV7-9 and TRBJ2-1; unclear D gene. The germline V gene encodes CDR1 SEHNR and CDR2 FQNEAQ (reference sequence). The CDR3 is 14 residues long. Trimming removed 5 bases at V and 0 bases at J, with 8 bases between. CDR3 nucleotide sequence: TGTGCCAGCAGCCTAGAGAGCTCCTACAATGAGCAGTTCTTC. Translated, it gives CASSLESSYNEQFF.

In its sample, this clonotype was seen a few times. The genes are TRBV4-3 and TRBJ2-5, with 7 positions matching TRBD1. The CDR3 is 16 amino acids. The V gene end was trimmed by 2 bases and the J gene end by 8 bases; junction bases not matched to a gene: 14. In germline, CDR1 is LGHNA, CDR2 YSLEER. CDR3 nucleotide sequence: TGCGCCAGCAGCCAAACTCTACAGGGGCCCACAGGAACCCAGTACTTC. It codes for CASSQTLQGPTGTQYF.

This rearrangement joins TRBV15 to TRBJ1-3, with D tentatively TRBD1 (6 bases). V lost 1 base and J lost 1, with 11 bases in between. Germline-derived CDR1 and CDR2 are LNHNV and YYDKDF (reference sequence). The CDR3 length is 16 residues. CDR3 sequence reads: CATSRGDRQSGNTIYF. Written as DNA, the CDR3 is TGTGCCACCAGCAGAGGAGACAGGCAATCTGGAAACACCATATATTTT.

At least ten counts were recorded for this clonotype. The chain is built from TRBV11-2 and TRBJ2-2; D may be TRBD1 (6 bases). This CDR3 contains 15 residues. V lost 3 bases and J lost 5, with 13 bases in between. Germline CDR1 reads SGHAT; CDR2 reads FQNNGV. The CDR3 region is CASSFALTGTGELFF. CDR3 coding DNA: TGTGCCAGCAGCTTCGCCTTGACAGGAACCGGGGAGCTGTTTTTT.

As for this clonotype: Germline is not matched at one junction end, which may reflect a read error. The chain recombines TRBV20-1 with TRBJ2-4; a possible D gene is TRBD2 (7 bases). The CDR3 has 14 amino acids. Germline-derived CDR1 and CDR2 are DFQATT and SNEGSKA (reference sequence). The CDR3 here is CSANLRGGGNIQYF. The CDR3 DNA reads TGCAGCGCTAACCTTAGGGGGGGGGGAAACATTCAGTACTTC.

The V gene is TRBV5-5, the J gene TRBJ2-7; D not resolved. The CDR3 contains 13 residues. Germline-derived CDR1 and CDR2 are SGHKS and YYEKEE (reference sequence). The V and J ends lost 5 bases and 3 bases respectively, with 12 bases between them. This CDR3 is CASSSAPNYEQYF. CDR3 nucleotide sequence: TGTGCCAGCAGTTCGGCCCCCAACTACGAGCAGTACTTC.

The table lists this clonotype with a few counts. The J gene is TRBJ2-2, the V gene TRBV30; D is uncertain. Germline CDR1 reads GTSNPN; CDR2 reads SVGIG (reference sequence). The V gene lost 0 bases and the J gene lost 6 bases, with 8 bases spanning the gap. The CDR3 is made up of 13 amino acids. CDR3 coding DNA: TGTGCCTGGAGTGTACTCGTAGCCGGGGAGCTGTTTTTT. Its translation: CAWSVLVAGELFF. The full variable domain, its missing parts supplied by reference TRBV30 and TRBJ2-2, is SQTIHQWPATLVQPVGSPLSLECTVEGTSNPNLYWYRQAAGRGLQLLFYSVGIGQISSEVPQNLSASRPQDRQFILSSKKLLLSDSGFYLCAWSVLVAGELFFGEGSRLTVL.

Written as DNA, the CDR3 is TGTGCCAGCAGCCAAGATCGAGGGCGGGGGGGCCTGGATACGCAGTATTTT. This sequence encodes CASSQDRGRGGLDTQYF. The chain couples TRBV3-1 to TRBJ2-3; 9 positions match TRBD2. This CDR3 region has 17 residues. Germline loops: CDR1 LGHDT, CDR2 YNNKEL (reference sequence). The trim removed 0 bases at V and 6 bases at J, leaving 10 bases unmatched.

This clonotype was detected many times. The CDR3 protein is CASSESGTSGYNEQFF. In DNA form, the CDR3 reads TGTGCCAGCAGTGAATCCGGGACTAGCGGTTACAATGAGCAGTTCTTC. The chain has TRBV2 and TRBJ2-1, with 11 bases matching TRBD2. CDR1 is SNHLY and CDR2 is FYNNEI in the germline V gene. The CDR3 totals 16 residues. The V gene end was trimmed by 2 bases and the J gene end by 4 bases; junction bases not matched to a gene: 4. Based on the CDR3 plus reference TRBV2 and TRBJ2-1, the full variable domain is EPEVTQTPSHQVTQMGQEVILRCVPISNHLYFYWYRQILGQKVEFLVSFYNNEISEKSEIFDDQFSVERPDGSNFTLKIRSTKLEDSAMYFCASSESGTSGYNEQFFGPGTRLTVL.

This clonotype has only a few counts. The chain uses TRBV7-2 and TRBJ1-2, with D possibly matching TRBD1 (5 bases). In germline, CDR1 is SGHTA, CDR2 FQGNSA. Trimming took 1 base from V and 0 from J, leaving 9 bases between them. CDR3 length equals 15 residues. The CDR3 reads CASSLGGTSNYGYTF. DNA of the CDR3: TGTGCCAGCAGCTTAGGCGGGACGTCTAACTATGGCTACACCTTC.

This clonotype was picked up a small number of times. The chain is built from TRBV7-2 and TRBJ2-2; 9 nucleotides match TRBD2. CDR1 and CDR2 from the germline V gene are SGHTA and FQGNSA. The V gene end was trimmed by 7 bases and the J gene end by 4 bases; junction bases not matched to a gene: 10. The CDR3 consists of 16 residues. This CDR3 is CASNGGGGAVTGELFF. The CDR3 bases are TGTGCCAGCAACGGGGGCGGGGGGGCCGTCACCGGGGAGCTGTTTTTT.

This clonotype was seen at least ten times. The genes are TRBV28 and TRBJ1-2; possible D gene TRBD1, 5 bases. The ends were cut back, 10 bases at V and 9 bases at J, with 15 bases in the middle. Germline-derived CDR1 and CDR2 are MDHEN and SYDVKM. The CDR3 is 11 amino acids. CDR3 DNA: TGTGCCACCGGGGCAGCCCGAAGCTACACCTTC. This gives the protein CATGAARSYTF.